One sample yielded the 25 T cell receptor beta chains listed below, sequenced in a study of blood T cell repertoires in COVID-19. The table came from immunoSEQ multiplex PCR; TCRdb's copy has only in-frame clones and leaves some out. The sample includes 52,000 or so clones, 84% of them seen just once. The specimen sequenced was peripheral blood. The receptors originated from an older man with active COVID-19.

The chain recombines TRBV5-1 with TRBJ1-1; no reliable D call. V gave up 0 bases and J gave up 0 bases, with 12 bases separating them. Per the germline V gene, CDR1 is SGHRS and CDR2 is YFSETQ. This CDR3 spans 16 amino acids. The CDR3 DNA reads TGCGCCAGCAGCTTGGGTCAGACAATCCTGAACACTGAAGCTTTCTTT. Its translation: CASSLGQTILNTEAFF.

The chain links TRBV30 to TRBJ1-5; a weak D match, TRBD1 (5 bases). The CDR3 is 13 residues long. In germline, CDR1 is GTSNPN, CDR2 SVGIG (reference sequence). Deletions cut 0 bases from V and 2 bases from J, with 5 bases between. CDR3 nucleotides: TGTGCCTGGAGTGTACAGGGCAATCAGCCCCAGCATTTT. Its translation: CAWSVQGNQPQHF.

CDR3 coding DNA: TGTGCCAGCAGCTTGCAGGGCGGCACCTATGGCTACACCTTC. This sequence encodes CASSLQGGTYGYTF. The rearrangement links TRBV5-4 to TRBJ1-2; perhaps TRBD1 as D (5 bases). CDR1 and CDR2 (germline): SGHNT, YYREEE (reference sequence). V was shortened by 1 base and J by 4 bases, with 11 bases between the two germline ends. CDR3 size: 14 residues.

The chain couples TRBV10-3 to TRBJ2-7; maybe TRBD1 (6 bases). The CDR3 sequence is 15 residues long. V dropped 4 bases and J dropped 4 bases, with 17 bases sitting between them. Germline V lookup: CDR1 ENHRY, CDR2 SYGVKD. For the CDR3, the DNA is TGTGCCATCAGTGGGACAGCCTCGCAGGTGTACGAGCAGTACTTC. This gives the protein CAISGTASQVYEQYF.

This chain links TRBV20-1 with TRBJ2-3; 8 positions match TRBD1. The germline CDR1 and CDR2 sequences are DFQATT and SNEGSKA (reference sequence). V lost 6 bases, J lost 4 bases, and 0 bases stayed unmatched. The CDR3 covers 11 residues. In nucleotides, the CDR3 is TGCAGTGCACAGGGGGCAGATACGCAGTATTTT. It translates to CSAQGADTQYF.

This rearrangement joins TRBV10-3 to TRBJ2-2; 8 nucleotides align to TRBD1. Per the germline V gene, CDR1 is ENHRY and CDR2 is SYGVKD. The CDR3 runs to 17 residues. The V and J ends lost 2 bases and 7 bases, in that order; junction bases with no gene match: 12. For the CDR3, the DNA is TGTGCCATCAGTGAGAACAGGGGGAGGAGGGCCAGCGGGGAGCTGTTTTTT. It encodes CAISENRGRRASGELFF.

This chain joins TRBV24-1 and TRBJ2-3; 9 nucleotides match TRBD1. CDR1 and CDR2 from the germline V gene are KGHDR and SFDVKD. This CDR3 region has 13 residues. Trimming removed 7 bases from V and 3 bases from J; junction bases left unmatched: 1. The DNA for the CDR3 is TGTGCCACCAGGGGACAGGGAACAGATACGCAGTATTTT. Encoded protein: CATRGQGTDTQYF.

The chain employs TRBV2 and TRBJ2-7, with a possible D match to TRBD1 (5 bases). The CDR3 loop spans 14 amino acids. V lost 3 bases and J lost 6, with 15 bases in between. Germline V gene lookup returns CDR1 SNHLY and CDR2 FYNNEI. The CDR3 DNA reads TGTGCCAGCAGTGAGGACACCCTGTTGGGCGAGCAGTACTTC. The encoded protein is CASSEDTLLGEQYF.

The chain recombines TRBV7-2 with TRBJ1-2; D gene ambiguous. The CDR3 extends over 11 amino acids. Trimming took off 5 bases at V and 2 bases at J, with 3 bases between the two ends. From germline, CDR1 is SGHTA and CDR2 FQGNSA. The CDR3 DNA is TGTGCCAGCAGCCAGAACTATGGCTACACCTTC. Its protein is CASSQNYGYTF.

This chain uses TRBV19 with TRBJ1-5; D not certain. CDR3 length: 16 residues. Germline values: CDR1 LNHDA, CDR2 SQIVND (reference sequence). V was shortened by 3 bases and J by 1 base, with 13 bases between the two germline ends. CDR3 nucleotides: TGTGCCAGTAGTATTGGTGGCCCGGGAAGCAATCAGCCCCAGCATTTT. Translated: CASSIGGPGSNQPQHF.

The chain links TRBV11-2 to TRBJ2-7; D may be TRBD2 (6 bases). The CDR3 length is 15 residues. Trimming removed 4 bases from V and 5 bases from J, with 18 bases in between. Germline assignment: CDR1 SGHAT and CDR2 FQNNGV. The CDR3 loop is CASSSFRRELNEQYF. Here the CDR3 DNA reads TGTGCCAGCAGCTCCTTTAGACGGGAGCTCAACGAGCAGTACTTC. The full variable domain, in which reference TRBV11-2 and TRBJ2-7 provide the parts outside the CDR3, is EAGVAQSPRYKIIEKRQSVAFWCNPISGHATLYWYQQILGQGPKLLIQFQNNGVVDDSQLPKDRFSAERLKGVDSTLKIQPAKLEDSAVYLCASSSFRRELNEQYFGPGTRLTVT.

The rearrangement links TRBV7-9 to TRBJ1-1; a weak D match, TRBD1 (6 bases). This CDR3 is 15 amino acids long. Germline V lookup: CDR1 SEHNR, CDR2 FQNEAQ (reference sequence). V was shortened by 2 bases and J by 0 bases, with 10 bases between the two germline ends. CDR3 region: CASSLTQGLNTEAFF. The CDR3 nucleotides are TGTGCCAGCAGCTTAACACAGGGACTGAACACTGAAGCTTTCTTT.

V gene TRBV28 combines with J gene TRBJ2-3; no clear D gene. CDR1 is MDHEN and CDR2 is SYDVKM in the germline V gene. Trimming stripped 7 bases from V and 2 bases from J, with 7 bases between. The length of the CDR3 is 12 residues. The CDR3 sequence is CASTSFTDTQYF. The CDR3 DNA sequence: TGTGCCAGCACCTCTTTCACAGATACGCAGTATTTT.

This clone was recorded a few times. The chain has TRBV11-2 and TRBJ2-3, with a possible D match to TRBD1 (5 bases). CDR1 and CDR2 from the germline V gene are SGHAT and FQNNGV. Trimming removed 5 bases from V and 6 bases from J, with 9 bases in between. CDR3 length: 12 residues. CDR3 nucleotides: TGTGCCAGCAGCACCCGACAGGATACGCAGTATTTT. This sequence encodes CASSTRQDTQYF.

The gene calls are TRBV5-4 and TRBJ1-3; unclear D gene. CDR1 is SGHNT, CDR2 YYREEE, per germline (reference sequence). The CDR3 sequence is 14 residues long. V lost 0 bases to trimming and J lost 3 bases, with 7 bases between them. CDR3 sequence (DNA): TGTGCCAGCAGCTTGGTAGGGAGTGGAAACACCATATATTTT. Protein: CASSLVGSGNTIYF.

The chain joins TRBV7-2 to TRBJ1-6; 9 bases agree with TRBD1. The CDR3 has 18 residues. V was pared by 2 bases and J by 9 bases, with 14 bases of the junction left unmatched. Germline lookup yields CDR1 SGHTA and CDR2 FQGNSA. CDR3 nucleotides: TGTGCCAGCAGCTTAAATGGACAGGGGAGCTTTTTCAGTTCACCCCTCCACTTT. It is translated as CASSLNGQGSFFSSPLHF.

V is TRBV9 and J is TRBJ2-5; 12 bases are a match to TRBD2. Germline V gene sequence: CDR1 SGDLS, CDR2 YYNGEE. The CDR3 extends over 15 amino acids. Trimming removed 3 bases from V and 5 bases from J; junction bases left unmatched: 5. CDR3 DNA sequence: TGTGCCAGCAGCGCTAGCGGGAGGGCCTGGGAGACCCAGTACTTC. This codes for CASSASGRAWETQYF.

The rearrangement uses TRBV3-1 (or the pseudogene TRBV3-2) and TRBJ1-3; TRBD1 matches 7 bases. Germline V gene data show CDR1 as LGHDT and CDR2 as YNNKEL (reference sequence). Trimming cost V 0 bases and J 1 base; bases outside gene matches: 6. This CDR3 has 17 amino acids. This CDR3 is CASSQEKGGRSGNTIYF. CDR3 nucleotides: TGTGCCAGCAGCCAAGAAAAAGGGGGCAGGTCTGGAAACACCATATATTTT.

The chain has TRBV5-1 and TRBJ1-1, with 7 bases aligning to TRBD1. The CDR3 loop spans 14 amino acids. The V gene's germline CDR1 is SGHRS and CDR2 YFSETQ. V was pared by 3 bases and J by 3 bases, with 5 bases of the junction left unmatched. As DNA, the CDR3 is TGCGCCAGCAGCTCAACAGGGGCCGACACTGAAGCTTTCTTT. This gives the protein CASSSTGADTEAFF.

The chain is built from TRBV7-2 and TRBJ2-6, with 7 bases aligning to TRBD2. CDR3 size: 17 residues. J lost 1 base, V lost 5 bases, and 8 bases had no gene match. Germline CDR1 SGHTA, CDR2 FQGNSA. CDR3 region: CASSPGGGRSGANVLTF. The CDR3 DNA follows: TGTGCCAGCAGCCCGGGAGGCGGACGGTCTGGGGCCAACGTCCTGACTTTC.

The V and J genes are TRBV28 and TRBJ2-7; D call uncertain. V gave up 6 bases and J gave up 11 bases, with 17 bases separating them. The CDR3 totals 12 residues. The germline CDR1 and CDR2 sequences are MDHEN and SYDVKM. CDR3 sequence reads: CASSRTRSPEYF. The CDR3 DNA reads as TGTGCCAGCAGCCGAACAAGGAGTCCGGAGTACTTC.

J is TRBJ1-3 and V is TRBV29-1, with a possible D match to TRBD1 (6 bases). V shed 3 bases and J shed 0 bases, with 12 bases lying between them. This CDR3 has 15 amino acids. Germline CDR1 reads SQVTM; CDR2 reads ANQGSEA. In DNA, the CDR3 is TGCAGCGTTGAGGGGGCATGGGGCTCTGGAAACACCATATATTTT. Protein sequence: CSVEGAWGSGNTIYF.

The chain couples TRBV21-1 to TRBJ2-5; TRBD1 is the table's D call and was not checked against the DNA. TRBV21-1 is given as a pseudogene. The length of the CDR3 is 16 residues. The CDR3 DNA reads TGTGCCAGCAGCGGTCGCCACACACCCCGCCAAGAGACCCAGTACTTC. It translates to CASSGRHTPRQETQYF.

The V gene is TRBV27, the J gene TRBJ2-7; 8 bases align to TRBD1. This CDR3 has 15 amino acids. Germline CDR1 MNHEY, CDR2 SMNVEV (reference sequence). V trimming: 5 bases; J trimming: 5 bases; junction bases outside the gene matches: 11. The CDR3: CASSPWTGKSDEQYF. The DNA of the CDR3 is TGTGCCAGCAGTCCCTGGACAGGGAAGTCAGACGAGCAGTACTTC.

The chain couples TRBV2 to TRBJ2-5; TRBD2 matches 11 bases. The CDR3 spans 14 residues. Germline V gives CDR1 SNHLY, CDR2 FYNNEI. Trimming removed 7 bases from V and 5 bases from J; junction bases left unmatched: 6. In DNA, the CDR3 is TGTGCCAGCACCCCCCGACTAGCGGGGGAGACCCAGTACTTC. This encodes CASTPRLAGETQYF.